The 2 T cell receptor beta chains in this list originate from one sample, sequenced in a study of T-cell reconstitution after alpha-beta-depleted transplantation in children. Unique molecular identifiers tagged the TCRbeta library. One entry per CDR3 protein results from TCRdb running MiXCR on the PCR reads. The sample has about 980,000 distinct CDR3 sequences; about 29% are singletons. The sample was PBMCs, mostly from graft donor cells, taken 360 days after TCRalphabeta/CD19-depleted stem cell transplant. All receptors derive from a boy in the first two years of life who had a stem cell transplant for SCID, so the T cells may come from the graft donor.

This clonotype was recorded a few times. V and J are TRBV5-6 and TRBJ2-3, with D tentatively TRBD2 (6 bases). V lost 0 bases and J lost 1, with 18 bases in between. This CDR3 spans 18 amino acids. From germline, CDR1 is SGHDT and CDR2 YYEEEE. CDR3 DNA sequence: TGTGCCAGCAGCTTGGGGGGACTTCGGGGACTTGGCACAGATACGCAGTATTTT. It translates to CASSLGGLRGLGTDTQYF. The complete variable domain, with remaining parts taken from reference TRBV5-6 and TRBJ2-3, reads DAGVTQSPTHLIKTRGQQVTLRCSPKSGHDTVSWYQQALGQGPQFIFQYYEEEERQRGNFPDRFSGHQFPNYSSELNVNALLLGDSALYLCASSLGGLRGLGTDTQYFGPGTRLTVL.

The J gene is TRBJ2-1, the V gene TRBV12-3 or TRBV12-4; D remains unclear. CDR3 size: 13 residues. Between the trimmed V and J ends, which lost 5 bases and 9 bases, there was a span of 14 bases. DNA of the CDR3: TGTGCCAGCAGTATAGAGGCATTCGGTGAGCAGTTCTTC. Its protein is CASSIEAFGEQFF.